This T cell receptor beta chain was captured in a study of shared clonotypes between healthy human individuals (TCRdb year 2020). Context from the whole study: Three men and two women, aged 18 to 49 years, made up the cohort. Leukapheresis yielded between about 0.85 and 10 billion PBMCs per donor. To estimate repertoire size and how much clonotype sharing occurs between individuals, the study deeply sequenced the blood TCR repertoires of five or six healthy adults. To increase sequencing depth and limit assay-specific biases, TCR repertoire library preparation and sequencing were carried out by different laboratories using diverse techniques. For each donor, CD4 naive and CD4 memory were each given three plates, CD8 naive was given two plates, and CD8 memory was given one plate. The investigation overall reported the following: Pairwise subsampling led to the expectation that sequencing depth would affect the degree of clonotype sharing among donors. Even with the large sequencing depth, rarefaction of the sorted-subset datasets indicated that sequencing was incomplete. Larger estimated clonotype richness was generally found for naive subsets than for memory subsets. The genetic and exposure-history diversity represented was limited by the small number of donors. Sharing across several donors was observed for around 5% of naive CD4, over 3% of naive CD8, roughly 2.3% of memory CD4, and over 0.3% of memory CD8 clonotypes. Compared with non-shared clonotypes, the clonotypes found in all four sorted-subset donors had higher generation probabilities. Sampling was limited to blood, and TCR repertoires in tissue likely differ from TCR repertoires in blood.

The donors were healthy, HIV-negative adults with no recently reported acute infections or vaccinations. Only Caucasian adults living in Nashville, Tennessee, USA were represented among the donors. CD4+ T cells were enriched through magnetic negative selection, after which naive cells were positively selected on CD45RA and the remaining negative fraction served as the memory subset. Blood was collected by leukapheresis, and PBMCs were isolated by Ficoll-Histopaque density gradient centrifugation and then cryopreserved in liquid nitrogen vapor phase. Analytical flow cytometry was used to check the purity and quantity of every magnetically sorted T cell population. Genomic DNA was isolated from every sorted fraction and measured by UV absorbance on a Nanodrop 2000c. Worth noting for this clone: Which antigen it targets is not known. Per-nucleotide qualities are absent, and no much larger clonotype sits a single base away.

Cut back by 6 bases and 1 base, the V and J ends lie 7 bases apart. The germline V gene specifies MNHNS as CDR1 and SASEGT as CDR2. From cysteine to phenylalanine, the CDR3 is 13 amino acids long. Of all the DNA, just the CDR3 is kept, 39 bases in frame from base 1. Using the deep immunoSEQ assay, multiplex PCR amplified TCR CDR3 regions from genomic DNA. Extracted genomic DNA from each cell subset was spread evenly across all wells of several immunoSEQ 96-well plates, with each plate serving as a replicate. For sorted subsets, 200 to 250 ng of genomic DNA, equivalent to 25,000 to 35,000 T cell genomes, went into each replicate PCR. Purified libraries were measured with a Qubit 3.0 fluorometer, size-checked on a Bioanalyzer 2100, and measured again with the KAPA Library Quantification kit. Every immunoSEQ 96-well plate was sequenced on a separate single-read 150-cycle Illumina NextSeq 550 flow cell. The paper's processing steps were these. Because only junctional sequences without quality scores were contained in the immunoSEQ output, filtering matching that applied to full-length reads could not be performed. To assign V/J genes and CDR3, sequences were annotated against IMGT germline references using PyIR, a Python wrapper for IgBLAST v1.9. Reads were filtered out if the reads had weak V/J assignments (E-value above 1e-6), no CDR3, stop codons, out-of-frame junctions, or ambiguous translated residues. V3J clonotypes were defined as sequences sharing an identical inferred V gene, J gene, and CDR3 amino acid sequence. To compute the percentage overlap between repertoires, the number of shared unique clonotypes was divided by the size of the smaller repertoire. Repertoire richness was assessed with RTK rarefaction, the Chao1 estimator, and Recon v2.1 estimates of unobserved clonotypes. For all TCRbeta clonotypes obtained by the gDNA method from several donors, generation probabilities were computed with OLGA. The immuneACCESS repertoire file appears here via TCRdb, limited to in-frame rearrangements. These files lack a portion of the clones; in checked studies, under half of the deficit traces to unresolved V genes, and the cause of the others is not known. That table supplies the V and J calls and clone size; D and trimming were determined from the DNA. The sample records some 2,000,000 clones, more than 90% of which are singletons. 0.1% to 0.15% of the sample is held by the ten biggest clonotypes.

The sequence is built from TRBV6-1 and TRBJ2-1, with the D gene tentatively TRBD1 or TRBD2, based on 5 matching bases in each. The sequence was obtained from a man younger than 35 in good health. Sample: naive CD4+ T cells sorted from blood. Per the publication, the cell subset or site label means: CD45RA+ positively selected. The nucleotide sequence reads as follows: TGTGCCAGCAGAGGGGAGTCCTACAATGAGCAGTTCTTC. This codes for CASRGESYNEQFF.